Detailed here is one TCR beta chain. The data derive from a study of CD8 T cells in Susac syndrome. Random hexamers were used to reverse transcribe an amount of roughly 0.5 to 1 ug RNA. MiXCR, run by TCRdb on the immunoSEQ multiplex PCR reads, gives a single entry per CDR3 protein. The sample has around 230,000 distinct CDR3 sequences, 90% to 96% seen once; the top ten hold approximately 0.094%. Per germline, CDR1 DFQATT and CDR2 SNEGSKA (reference sequence). This CDR3 contains 14 residues. Trimming took off 6 bases at V and 3 bases at J, with 18 bases between the two ends. The rearrangement joins TRBV20-1 to TRBJ2-7; D gene ambiguous. The sample comprised CD4+ T cells from PBMCs. The receptor's source is a human donor with Susac syndrome. CDR3 DNA: TGCAGTGCCAAAGGACGTCCCCTTTACTACGAGCAGTACTTC. As protein: CSAKGRPLYYEQYF.